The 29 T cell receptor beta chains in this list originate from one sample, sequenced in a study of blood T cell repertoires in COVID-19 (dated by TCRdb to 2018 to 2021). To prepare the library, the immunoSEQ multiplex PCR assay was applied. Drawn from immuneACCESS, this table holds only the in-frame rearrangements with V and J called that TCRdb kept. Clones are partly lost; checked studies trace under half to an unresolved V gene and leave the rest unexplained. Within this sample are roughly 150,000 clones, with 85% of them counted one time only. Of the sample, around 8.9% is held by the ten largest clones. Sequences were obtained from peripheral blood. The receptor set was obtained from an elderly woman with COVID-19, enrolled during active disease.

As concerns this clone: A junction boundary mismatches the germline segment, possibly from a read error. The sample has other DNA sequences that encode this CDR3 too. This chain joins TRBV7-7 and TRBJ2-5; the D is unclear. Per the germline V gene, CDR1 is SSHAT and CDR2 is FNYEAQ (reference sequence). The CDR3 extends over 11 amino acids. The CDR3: CASSSGETQYF. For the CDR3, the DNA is TGTGCTAGCAGCTCCGGGGAGACCCAGTACTTC. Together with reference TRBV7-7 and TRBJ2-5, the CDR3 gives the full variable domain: GAGVSQSPRYKVTKRGQDVTLRCDPISSHATLYWYQQALGQGPEFLTYFNYEAQPDKSGLPSDRFSAERPEGSISTLTIQRTEQRDSAMYRCASSSGETQYFGPGTRLLVL.

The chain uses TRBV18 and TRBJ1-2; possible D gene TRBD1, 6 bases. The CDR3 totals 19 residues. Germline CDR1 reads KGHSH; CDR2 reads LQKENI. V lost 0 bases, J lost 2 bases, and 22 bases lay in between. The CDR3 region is CASSPPSTYRVAANYGYTF. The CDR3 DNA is TGTGCCAGCTCACCACCTTCTACCTACAGGGTTGCGGCCAACTATGGCTACACCTTC.

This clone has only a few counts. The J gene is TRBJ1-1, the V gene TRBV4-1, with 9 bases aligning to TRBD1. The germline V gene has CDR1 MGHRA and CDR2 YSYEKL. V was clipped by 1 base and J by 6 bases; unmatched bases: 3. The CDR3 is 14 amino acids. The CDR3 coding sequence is TGCGCCAGCAGCCAAGTTGGACAGGGGCCTGAAGCTTTCTTT. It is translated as CASSQVGQGPEAFF.

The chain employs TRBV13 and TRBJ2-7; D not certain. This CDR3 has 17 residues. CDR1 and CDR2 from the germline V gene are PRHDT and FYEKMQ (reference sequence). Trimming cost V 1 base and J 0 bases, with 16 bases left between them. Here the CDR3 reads CASSLAGFLGSSYEQYF. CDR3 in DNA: TGTGCCAGCAGCTTAGCAGGATTTCTGGGCAGCTCCTACGAGCAGTACTTC.

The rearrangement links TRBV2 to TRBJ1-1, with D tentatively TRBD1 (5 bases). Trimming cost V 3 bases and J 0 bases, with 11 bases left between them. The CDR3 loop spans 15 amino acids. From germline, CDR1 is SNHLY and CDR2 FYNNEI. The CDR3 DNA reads TGTGCCAGCAGTGACAGGGAATGGGTGAACACTGAAGCTTTCTTT. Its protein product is CASSDREWVNTEAFF.

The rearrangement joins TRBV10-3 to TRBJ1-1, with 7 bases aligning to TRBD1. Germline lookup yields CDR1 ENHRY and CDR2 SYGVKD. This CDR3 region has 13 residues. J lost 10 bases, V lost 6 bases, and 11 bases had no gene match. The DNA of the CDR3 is TGTGCCATCAGCCCCGACAGGGTTGCGGGAGCTTTCTTT. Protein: CAISPDRVAGAFF.

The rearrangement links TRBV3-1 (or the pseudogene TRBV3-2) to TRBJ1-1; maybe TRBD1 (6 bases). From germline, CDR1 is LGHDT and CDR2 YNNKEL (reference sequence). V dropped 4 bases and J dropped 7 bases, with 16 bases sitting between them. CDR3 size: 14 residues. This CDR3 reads CASSPYSGQSEAFF. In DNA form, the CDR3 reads TGTGCCAGCAGCCCTTACTCCGGACAGAGTGAAGCTTTCTTT.

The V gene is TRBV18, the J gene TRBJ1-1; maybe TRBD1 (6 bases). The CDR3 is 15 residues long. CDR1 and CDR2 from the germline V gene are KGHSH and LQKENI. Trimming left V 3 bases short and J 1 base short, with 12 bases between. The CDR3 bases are TGTGCCAGCTCACCTAGGGAAGGGGGGAACACTGAAGCTTTCTTT. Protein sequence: CASSPREGGNTEAFF.

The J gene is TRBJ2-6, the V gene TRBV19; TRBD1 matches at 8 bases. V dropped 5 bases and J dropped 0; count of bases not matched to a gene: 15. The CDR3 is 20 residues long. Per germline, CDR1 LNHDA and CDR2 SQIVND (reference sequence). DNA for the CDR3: TGTGCCAGTAGTCCAGATCGACAGGGGAAAATTGGCTCTGGGGCCAACGTCCTGACTTTC. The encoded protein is CASSPDRQGKIGSGANVLTF.

This CDR3 reads CATTGAQGNTEAFF. DNA of the CDR3: TGTGCCACTACAGGGGCCCAAGGGAACACTGAAGCTTTCTTT. V usage is TRBV15 and J usage is TRBJ1-1, with 7 nucleotides matching TRBD1. This CDR3 spans 14 amino acids. CDR1 LNHNV and CDR2 YYDKDF come from the germline V gene (reference sequence). The ends lost 9 bases at V and 1 base at J; junction bases unmatched: 8.

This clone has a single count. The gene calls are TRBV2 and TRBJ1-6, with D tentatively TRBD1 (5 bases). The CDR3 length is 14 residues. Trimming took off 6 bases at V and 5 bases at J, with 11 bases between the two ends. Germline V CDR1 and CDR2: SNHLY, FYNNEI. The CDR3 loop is CASSQGRNNSPLHF. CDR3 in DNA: TGTGCCAGCAGCCAGGGTCGGAATAATTCACCCCTCCACTTT.

The CDR3, as DNA: TGCGCCAGCAGCTTGGAGGCTGACAGGGGCTCTGGAAACACCATATATTTT. As protein: CASSLEADRGSGNTIYF. The chain couples TRBV5-1 to TRBJ1-3, with 8 bases identical to TRBD1. The V gene end was trimmed by 0 bases and the J gene end by 0 bases; junction bases not matched to a gene: 5. CDR3 length: 17 residues. Germline CDR1 reads SGHRS; CDR2 reads YFSETQ. Combining the CDR3 with reference TRBV5-1 and TRBJ1-3 gives the whole variable domain KAGVTQTPRYLIKTRGQQVTLSCSPISGHRSVSWYQQTPGQGLQFLFEYFSETQRNKGNFPGRFSGRQFSNSRSEMNVSTLELGDSALYLCASSLEADRGSGNTIYFGEGSWLTVV.

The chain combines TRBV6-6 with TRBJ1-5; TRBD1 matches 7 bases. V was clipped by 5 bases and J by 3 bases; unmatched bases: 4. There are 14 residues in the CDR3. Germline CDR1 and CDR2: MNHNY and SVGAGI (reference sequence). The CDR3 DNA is TGTGCCAGCAGTCGACAGGGTGACAATCAGCCCCAGCATTTT. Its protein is CASSRQGDNQPQHF.

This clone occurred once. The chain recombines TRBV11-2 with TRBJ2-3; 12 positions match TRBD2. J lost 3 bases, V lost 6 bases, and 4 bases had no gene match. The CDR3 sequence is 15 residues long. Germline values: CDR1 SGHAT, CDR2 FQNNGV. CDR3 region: CASRPGLAGTDTQYF. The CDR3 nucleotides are TGTGCCAGCAGACCAGGACTAGCGGGAACAGATACGCAGTATTTT.

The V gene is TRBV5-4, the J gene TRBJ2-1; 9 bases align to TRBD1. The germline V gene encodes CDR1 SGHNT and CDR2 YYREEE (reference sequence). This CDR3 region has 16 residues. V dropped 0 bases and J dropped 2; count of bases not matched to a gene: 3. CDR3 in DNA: TGTGCCAGCAGCTTGGCGACAGGGGGAACCTACAATGAGCAGTTCTTC. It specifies CASSLATGGTYNEQFF.

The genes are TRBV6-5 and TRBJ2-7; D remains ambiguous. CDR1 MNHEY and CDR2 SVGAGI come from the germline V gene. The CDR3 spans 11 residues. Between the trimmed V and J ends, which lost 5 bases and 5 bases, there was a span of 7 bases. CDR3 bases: TGTGCCAGCAGTCTCTTCCACGAGCAGTACTTC. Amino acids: CASSLFHEQYF.

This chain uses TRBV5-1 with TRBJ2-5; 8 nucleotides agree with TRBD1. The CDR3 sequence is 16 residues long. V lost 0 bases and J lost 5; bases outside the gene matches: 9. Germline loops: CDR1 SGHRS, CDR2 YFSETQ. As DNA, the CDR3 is TGCGCCAGCAGCTTGGGGCAGGGGGCTGGAGGTGAGACCCAGTACTTC. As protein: CASSLGQGAGGETQYF.

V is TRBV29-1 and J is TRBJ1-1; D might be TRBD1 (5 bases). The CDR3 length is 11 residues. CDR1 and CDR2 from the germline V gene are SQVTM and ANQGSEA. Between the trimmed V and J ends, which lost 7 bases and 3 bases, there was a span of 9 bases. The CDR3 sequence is CSGGRDTEAFF. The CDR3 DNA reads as TGCAGCGGGGGGAGGGACACTGAAGCTTTCTTT.

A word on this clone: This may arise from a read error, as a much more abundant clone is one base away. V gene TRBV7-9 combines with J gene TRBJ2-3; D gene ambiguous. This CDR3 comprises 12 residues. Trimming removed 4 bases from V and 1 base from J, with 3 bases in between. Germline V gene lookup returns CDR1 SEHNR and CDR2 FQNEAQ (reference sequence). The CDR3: CASSSGTDTQYF. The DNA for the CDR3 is TGTGCCAGCAGCTCAGGCACAGATACGCAGTATTTT.

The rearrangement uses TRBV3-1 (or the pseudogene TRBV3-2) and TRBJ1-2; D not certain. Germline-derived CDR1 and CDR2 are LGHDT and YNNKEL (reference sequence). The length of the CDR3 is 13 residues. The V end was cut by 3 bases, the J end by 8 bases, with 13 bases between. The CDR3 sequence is CASSQGEDRGYTF. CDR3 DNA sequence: TGTGCCAGCAGCCAGGGAGAGGATCGAGGCTACACCTTC.

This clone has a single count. Here the CDR3 reads CSVVKAGGNSYEQYF. CDR3 coding DNA: TGCAGCGTTGTGAAGGCGGGAGGGAATTCCTACGAGCAGTACTTC. The chain combines TRBV29-1 with TRBJ2-7, with 9 bases identical to TRBD2. This CDR3 region has 15 residues. Looked up from germline, CDR1 is SQVTM and CDR2 is ANQGSEA. The ends lost 4 bases at V and 1 base at J; junction bases unmatched: 8.

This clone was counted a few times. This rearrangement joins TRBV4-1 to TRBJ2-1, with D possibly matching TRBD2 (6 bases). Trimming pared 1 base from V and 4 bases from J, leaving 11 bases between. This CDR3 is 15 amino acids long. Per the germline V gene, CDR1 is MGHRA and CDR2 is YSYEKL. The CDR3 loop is CASSQAGLKYNEQFF. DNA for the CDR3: TGCGCCAGCAGCCAAGCCGGACTAAAATACAATGAGCAGTTCTTC.

The CDR3 reads CSVQGALGYTF. The CDR3 DNA sequence: TGCAGCGTGCAGGGGGCGCTGGGCTACACCTTC. This chain joins TRBV29-1 and TRBJ1-2; TRBD1 matches at 8 bases. This CDR3 has 11 residues. The ends lost 6 bases at V and 8 bases at J; junction bases unmatched: 5. CDR1 is SQVTM and CDR2 is ANQGSEA in the germline V gene. Full variable domain (missing parts from reference TRBV29-1 and TRBJ1-2): SAVISQKPSRDICQRGTSLTIQCQVDSQVTMMFWYRQQPGQSLTLIATANQGSEATYESGFVIDKFPISRPNLTFSTLTVSNMSPEDSSIYLCSVQGALGYTFGSGTRLTVV.

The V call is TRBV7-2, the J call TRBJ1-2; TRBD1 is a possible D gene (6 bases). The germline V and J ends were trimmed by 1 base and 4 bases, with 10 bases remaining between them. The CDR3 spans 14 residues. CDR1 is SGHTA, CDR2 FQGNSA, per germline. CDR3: CASSLVDRIYGYTF. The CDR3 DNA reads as TGTGCCAGCAGCTTAGTGGACAGAATCTATGGCTACACCTTC.

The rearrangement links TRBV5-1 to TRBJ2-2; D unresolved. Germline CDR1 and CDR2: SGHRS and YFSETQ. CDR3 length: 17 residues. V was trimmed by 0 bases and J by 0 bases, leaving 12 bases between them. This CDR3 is CASSLAGQESNTGELFF. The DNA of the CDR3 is TGCGCCAGCAGCTTGGCCGGTCAGGAATCGAACACCGGGGAGCTGTTTTTT.

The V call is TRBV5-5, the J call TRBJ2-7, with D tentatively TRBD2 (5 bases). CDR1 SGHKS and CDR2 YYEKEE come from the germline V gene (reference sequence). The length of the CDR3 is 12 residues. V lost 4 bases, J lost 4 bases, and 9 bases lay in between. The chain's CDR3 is CASSPGWYEQYF. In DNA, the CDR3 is TGTGCCAGCAGCCCGGGGTGGTACGAGCAGTACTTC.

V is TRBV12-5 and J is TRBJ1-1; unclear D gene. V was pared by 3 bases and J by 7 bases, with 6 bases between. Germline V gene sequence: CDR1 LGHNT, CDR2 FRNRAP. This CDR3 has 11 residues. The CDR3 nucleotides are TGTGCTAGTGGTTTATCCCGTGAAGCTTTCTTT. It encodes CASGLSREAFF.

CDR3 coding DNA: TGCGCCAGCAGCTTGGGACTAGCGGGAGAGGGTGAGCAGTTCTTC. Translation: CASSLGLAGEGEQFF. The rearrangement uses TRBV5-1 and TRBJ2-1, with TRBD2 identical over 12 bases. This CDR3 spans 15 amino acids. Per the germline V gene, CDR1 is SGHRS and CDR2 is YFSETQ. V dropped 0 bases and J dropped 9; count of bases not matched to a gene: 4.

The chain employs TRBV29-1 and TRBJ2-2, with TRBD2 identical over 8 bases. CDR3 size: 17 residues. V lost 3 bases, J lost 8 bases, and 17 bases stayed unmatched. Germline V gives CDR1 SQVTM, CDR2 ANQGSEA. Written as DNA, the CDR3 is TGCAGCGTTGATTTGGCACTAGCGGATTCAACGGGTGGGGAGCTGTTTTTT. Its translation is CSVDLALADSTGGELFF.